Below, 9 T cell receptor beta chains from the same sample are listed, as sequenced in a study of memory CD4+ T cells and cytomegalovirus serostatus. Single viable CD3+CD4+CD8-CD45RO+ cells were sorted as the memory CD4+ T cells. The table came from immunoSEQ multiplex PCR; TCRdb's copy has only in-frame clones and leaves some out. Seen here are approximately 46,000 clones, roughly 80% observed once, and the top ten hold 1.2%. The sample comprised memory CD4+ T cells from blood. Receptors were obtained from an adult in good health and CMV-seropositive.

The rearrangement uses TRBV5-4 and TRBJ1-5, with D uncertain. Trimming took 4 bases from V and 2 from J, leaving 22 bases between them. Germline values: CDR1 SGHNT, CDR2 YYREEE (reference sequence). The CDR3 is made up of 18 amino acids. For the CDR3, the DNA is TGTGCCAGCAGCACCCATTCCGGGGAACGGAGTCGCAATCAGCCCCAGCATTTT. As protein: CASSTHSGERSRNQPQHF.

The J gene is TRBJ2-1, the V gene TRBV5-1, with D perhaps TRBD1 or TRBD2 (6 bases each). Deletions cut 4 bases from V and 9 bases from J, with 20 bases between. CDR1 and CDR2 from the germline V gene are SGHRS and YFSETQ. The CDR3 covers 15 residues. The CDR3 protein is CASSRGPGPRPEQFF. The CDR3 DNA is TGCGCCAGCAGCCGGGGGCCGGGGCCGAGACCTGAGCAGTTCTTC.

The J gene is TRBJ2-2, the V gene TRBV11-3; 9 bases align to TRBD1. Germline loops: CDR1 SGHNT, CDR2 YENEEA. The CDR3 extends over 17 amino acids. The V gene end was trimmed by 5 bases and the J gene end by 1 base; junction bases not matched to a gene: 8. This CDR3 is CASSPGTGKGNTGELFF. DNA of the CDR3: TGTGCCAGCAGCCCTGGGACAGGGAAAGGGAACACCGGGGAGCTGTTTTTT.

This clone was observed many times. V gene TRBV15 combines with J gene TRBJ1-5; the D is unclear. This CDR3 is 14 amino acids long. Germline V lookup: CDR1 LNHNV, CDR2 YYDKDF (reference sequence). V lost 0 bases, J lost 1 base, and 4 bases lay in between. The CDR3 sequence: CATSRDRSNQPQHF. The CDR3, as DNA: TGTGCCACCAGCAGAGATAGGAGCAATCAGCCCCAGCATTTT. Full variable domain (rest looked up from reference TRBV15 and TRBJ1-5): DAMVIQNPRYQVTQFGKPVTLSCSQTLNHNVMYWYQQKSSQAPKLLFHYYDKDFNNEADTPDNFQSRRPNTSFCFLDIRSPGLGDTAMYLCATSRDRSNQPQHFGDGTRLSIL.

The V and J genes are TRBV2 and TRBJ1-2, with TRBD1 as a possible D gene (6 bases). CDR1 is SNHLY and CDR2 is FYNNEI in the germline V gene. This CDR3 spans 14 amino acids. V shed 6 bases and J shed 4 bases, with 15 bases lying between them. In DNA, the CDR3 is TGTGCCAGCAGACCCCAGGGGAACTCCTATGGCTACACCTTC. As protein: CASRPQGNSYGYTF.

The CDR3 DNA follows: TGCGCCAGCGCGCCTATACAGCAGTATAGCAATCAGCCCCAGCATTTT. Translation gives CASAPIQQYSNQPQHF. The rearrangement uses TRBV23-1 and TRBJ1-5; D call uncertain. TRBV23-1 counts as an open reading frame of uncertain function. With 8 bases removed from V and 0 bases from J, the gap between germline ends came to 17 bases. This CDR3 region has 16 residues.

The chain employs TRBV5-4 and TRBJ2-6, with 7 bases aligning to TRBD1. The germline gives CDR1 SGHNT, CDR2 YYREEE (reference sequence). The trim removed 3 bases at V and 2 bases at J, leaving 2 bases unmatched. The CDR3 loop spans 15 amino acids. The DNA of the CDR3 is TGTGCCAGCAGCTACGGACAGGCTGGGGCCAACGTCCTGACTTTC. Amino acid sequence: CASSYGQAGANVLTF. The complete variable domain, with remaining parts taken from reference TRBV5-4 and TRBJ2-6, reads ETGVTQSPTHLIKTRGQQVTLRCSSQSGHNTVSWYQQALGQGPQFIFQYYREEENGRGNFPPRFSGLQFPNYSSELNVNALELDDSALYLCASSYGQAGANVLTFGAGSRLTVL.

The chain combines TRBV6-5 with TRBJ1-1, with D tentatively TRBD1 (5 bases). Germline values: CDR1 MNHEY, CDR2 SVGAGI. V lost 1 base, J lost 5 bases, and 11 bases lay in between. The CDR3 consists of 14 residues. CDR3 region: CASSYFRQWTEAFF. CDR3 in DNA: TGTGCCAGCAGTTACTTCCGACAGTGGACTGAAGCTTTCTTT.

The J gene is TRBJ2-7, the V gene TRBV13; the D gene could be TRBD1 or TRBD2 (5 bases each). The V and J ends lost 2 bases and 0 bases respectively, with 20 bases between them. There are 18 residues in the CDR3. Germline V gene data show CDR1 as PRHDT and CDR2 as FYEKMQ (reference sequence). The CDR3 DNA reads as TGTGCCAGCAGCTTAACGCCCGGGACGGCCGACAGCTCCTACGAGCAGTACTTC. It is translated as CASSLTPGTADSSYEQYF. Together with reference TRBV13 and TRBJ2-7, the CDR3 gives the full variable domain: AAGVIQSPRHLIKEKRETATLKCYPIPRHDTVYWYQQGPGQDPQFLISFYEKMQSDKGSIPDRFSAQQFSDYHSELNMSSLELGDSALYFCASSLTPGTADSSYEQYFGPGTRLTVT.